This T cell receptor (beta chain) was sequenced during a study of blood T cells in healthy people across ages. On this clonotype itself: A read error may produce the germline difference seen at one junction end.

With a J-beta primer mix and a sample-barcoded 5' primer, a second PCR ran about 6 to 11 cycles. TCRdb redid the calling of the 5' RACE reads with MiXCR, one entry per CDR3 protein. The sample consists of 850,000 to 1,000,000 distinct CDR3 sequences, about 53% of them appearing once. This CDR3 has 14 amino acids. Germline V gene lookup returns CDR1 SEHNR and CDR2 FQNEAQ (reference sequence). The source material was blood. This sequence was found in a woman aged 55-75 years in good health. The chain carries TRBV7-9 and TRBJ1-4; D gene uncertain. CDR3 coding DNA: TGTGCCAGCAGCCAAAAAGCAACTAATGAAGAACTGTTTTTT. Its protein is CASSQKATNEELFF.